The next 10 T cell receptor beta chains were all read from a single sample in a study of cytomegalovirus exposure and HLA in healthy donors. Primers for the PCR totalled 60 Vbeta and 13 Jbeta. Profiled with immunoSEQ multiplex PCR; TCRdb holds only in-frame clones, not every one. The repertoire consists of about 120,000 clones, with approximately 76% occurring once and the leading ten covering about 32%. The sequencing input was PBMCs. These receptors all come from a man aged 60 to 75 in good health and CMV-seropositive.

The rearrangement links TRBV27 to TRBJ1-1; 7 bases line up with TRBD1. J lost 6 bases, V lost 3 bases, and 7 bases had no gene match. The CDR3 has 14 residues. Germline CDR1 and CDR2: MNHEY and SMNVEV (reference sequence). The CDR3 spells CASSFRQGVPEAFF. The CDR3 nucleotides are TGTGCCAGCAGTTTTCGTCAGGGGGTGCCTGAAGCTTTCTTT.

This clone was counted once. CDR3 DNA sequence: TGCGCCAGCATCAGGGGAACGGACGAGCAGTACTTC. It specifies CASIRGTDEQYF. The J gene is TRBJ2-7, the V gene TRBV4-1; possibly TRBD1 for D (6 bases). Trimming stripped 7 bases from V and 5 bases from J, with 12 bases between. The CDR3 spans 12 residues. CDR1 and CDR2 (germline): MGHRA, YSYEKL.

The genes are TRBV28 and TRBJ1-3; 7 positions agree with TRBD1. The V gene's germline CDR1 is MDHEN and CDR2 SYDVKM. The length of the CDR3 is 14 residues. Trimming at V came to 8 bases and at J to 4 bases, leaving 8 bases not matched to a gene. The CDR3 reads CASSRQGLGNTIYF. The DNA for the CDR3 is TGTGCCAGCTCCAGACAGGGCCTCGGAAACACCATATATTTT. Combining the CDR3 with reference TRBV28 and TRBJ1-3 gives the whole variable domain DVKVTQSSRYLVKRTGEKVFLECVQDMDHENMFWYRQDPGLGLRLIYFSYDVKMKEKGDIPEGYSVSREKKERFSLILESASTNQTSMYLCASSRQGLGNTIYFGEGSWLTVV.

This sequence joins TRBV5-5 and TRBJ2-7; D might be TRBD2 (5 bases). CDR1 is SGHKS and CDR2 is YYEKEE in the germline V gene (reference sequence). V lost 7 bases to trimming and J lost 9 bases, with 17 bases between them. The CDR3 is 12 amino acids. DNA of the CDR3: TGTGCCAGCGGCCAGCCGGGGTATGGGCAGTACTTC. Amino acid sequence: CASGQPGYGQYF.

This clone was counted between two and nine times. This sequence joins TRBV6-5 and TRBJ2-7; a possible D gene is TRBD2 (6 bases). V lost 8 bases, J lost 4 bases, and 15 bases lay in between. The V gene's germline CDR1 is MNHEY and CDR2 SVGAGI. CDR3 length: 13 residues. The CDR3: CASGLTSSYEQYF. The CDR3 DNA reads TGTGCCAGCGGATTGACTAGTTCTTACGAGCAGTACTTC.

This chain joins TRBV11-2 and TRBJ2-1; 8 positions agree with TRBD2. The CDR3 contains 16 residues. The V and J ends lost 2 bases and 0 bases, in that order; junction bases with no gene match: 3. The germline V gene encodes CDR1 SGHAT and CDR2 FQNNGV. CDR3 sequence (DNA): TGTGCCAGCAGCTTATTTAGCGGGGTCTCCTACAATGAGCAGTTCTTC. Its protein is CASSLFSGVSYNEQFF.

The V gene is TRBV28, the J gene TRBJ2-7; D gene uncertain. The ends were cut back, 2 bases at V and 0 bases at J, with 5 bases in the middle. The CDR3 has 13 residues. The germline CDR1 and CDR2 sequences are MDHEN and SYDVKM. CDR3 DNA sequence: TGTGCCAGCAGTTTAAGGAGCTCCTACGAGCAGTACTTC. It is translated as CASSLRSSYEQYF.

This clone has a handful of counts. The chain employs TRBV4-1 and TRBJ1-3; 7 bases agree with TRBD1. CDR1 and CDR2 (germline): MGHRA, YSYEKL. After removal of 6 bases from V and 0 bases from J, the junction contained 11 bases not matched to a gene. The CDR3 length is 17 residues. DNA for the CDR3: TGCGCCAGCAGTCCCTTGGGACAGCCTATCTCTGGAAACACCATATATTTT. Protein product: CASSPLGQPISGNTIYF.

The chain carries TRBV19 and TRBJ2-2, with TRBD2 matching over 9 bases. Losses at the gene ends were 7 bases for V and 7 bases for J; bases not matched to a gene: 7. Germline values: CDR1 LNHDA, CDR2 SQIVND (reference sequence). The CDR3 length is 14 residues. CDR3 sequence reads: CASIGVAGVGELFF. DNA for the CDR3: TGTGCCAGTATAGGGGTAGCGGGGGTCGGGGAGCTGTTTTTT.

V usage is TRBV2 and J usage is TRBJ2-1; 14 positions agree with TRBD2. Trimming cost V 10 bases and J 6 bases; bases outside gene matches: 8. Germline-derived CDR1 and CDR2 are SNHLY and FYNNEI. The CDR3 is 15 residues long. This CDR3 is CATSPGLAGVNEQFF. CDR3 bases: TGTGCCACCTCACCGGGACTAGCGGGAGTCAATGAGCAGTTCTTC.